A single sample gave rise to the 30 T cell receptor beta chains below, sequenced in a study of blood T cell repertoires in COVID-19. Profiled with immunoSEQ multiplex PCR; TCRdb holds only in-frame clones, not every one. Among fewer than 95,000 clones, 70% to 90% were seen once, and the ten largest hold 0.47%. What was sequenced was peripheral blood. Receptor source: a man in his fifties or sixties with acute or convalescent COVID-19.

J is TRBJ2-3 and V is TRBV6-2 or TRBV6-3; perhaps TRBD2 as D (6 bases). The CDR3 loop spans 15 amino acids. Trimming shortened V by 0 bases and J by 1 base, and 8 bases separated the two germline ends. Germline lookup yields CDR1 MNHEY and CDR2 SVGEGT. The CDR3 spells CASSYSWGGTDTQYF. The CDR3 coding sequence is TGTGCCAGCAGTTACTCATGGGGGGGCACAGATACGCAGTATTTT.

The gene calls are TRBV19 and TRBJ2-3; weak D call: TRBD2 (7 bases). Germline V gives CDR1 LNHDA, CDR2 SQIVND (reference sequence). Deletions cut 4 bases from V and 4 bases from J, with 12 bases between. This CDR3 is 14 amino acids long. CDR3 protein: CASSTRGGADTQYF. CDR3 sequence (DNA): TGTGCCAGTAGTACTAGGGGGGGTGCAGATACGCAGTATTTT. The complete variable domain, with remaining parts taken from reference TRBV19 and TRBJ2-3, reads DGGITQSPKYLFRKEGQNVTLSCEQNLNHDAMYWYRQDPGQGLRLIYYSQIVNDFQKGDIAEGYSVSREKKESFPLTVTSAQKNPTAFYLCASSTRGGADTQYFGPGTRLTVL.

This sequence joins TRBV5-1 and TRBJ2-2, with 9 bases aligning to TRBD2. The J segment lost 0 bases and the V segment lost 4 bases, leaving 4 bases of the junction unmatched. Germline V lookup: CDR1 SGHRS, CDR2 YFSETQ. The CDR3 is made up of 16 amino acids. CDR3 protein: CASSLLAGSNTGELFF. The CDR3 nucleotides read TGCGCCAGCAGCCTTCTAGCGGGGTCGAACACCGGGGAGCTGTTTTTT. Variable domain in full (rest from reference TRBV5-1 and TRBJ2-2): KAGVTQTPRYLIKTRGQQVTLSCSPISGHRSVSWYQQTPGQGLQFLFEYFSETQRNKGNFPGRFSGRQFSNSRSEMNVSTLELGDSALYLCASSLLAGSNTGELFFGEGSRLTVL.

This chain connects TRBV6-1 to TRBJ1-5; D unclear. Trimming left V 1 base short and J 6 bases short, with 7 bases between. The CDR3 is 13 residues long. Germline V lookup: CDR1 MNHNS, CDR2 SASEGT. This chain's CDR3 is CASSEGRGQPQHF. The CDR3 nucleotides read TGTGCCAGCAGTGAAGGGCGAGGTCAGCCCCAGCATTTT.

The chain links TRBV7-2 to TRBJ2-1; TRBD2 agrees at 12 bases. CDR3 length: 15 amino acids. Per the germline V gene, CDR1 is SGHTA and CDR2 is FQGNSA. V trimming: 5 bases; J trimming: 6 bases; junction bases outside the gene matches: 5. CDR3 loop: CASSSLAGGINEQFF. CDR3 bases: TGTGCCAGCAGCAGTCTAGCGGGAGGGATCAATGAGCAGTTCTTC. Supplemented by reference TRBV7-2 and TRBJ2-1, the full variable domain reads GAGVSQSPSNKVTEKGKDVELRCDPISGHTALYWYRQSLGQGLEFLIYFQGNSAPDKSGLPSDRFSAERTGGSVSTLTIQRTQQEDSAVYLCASSSLAGGINEQFFGPGTRLTVL.

The V gene is TRBV6-5, the J gene TRBJ2-5; possible D gene TRBD1, 6 bases. The V gene lost 4 bases and the J gene lost 5 bases, with 8 bases spanning the gap. This CDR3 is built from 12 residues. CDR1 MNHEY and CDR2 SVGAGI come from the germline V gene. The CDR3 loop reads CASSSRGETQYF. CDR3 in DNA: TGTGCCAGCAGTTCCAGGGGTGAGACCCAGTACTTC.

The chain links TRBV10-1 to TRBJ2-2, with a weak D call TRBD2 (5 bases). This CDR3 contains 14 residues. Germline lookup yields CDR1 WNHNN and CDR2 SYGVQD (reference sequence). Trimming pared 1 base from V and 6 bases from J, leaving 9 bases between. The DNA of the CDR3 is TGCGCCAGCAGTGAGTATGGACTCTCCGGGGAGCTGTTTTTT. Amino acid sequence: CASSEYGLSGELFF.

This clone was counted once. The rearrangement joins TRBV24-1 to TRBJ2-1, with 7 bases identical to TRBD1. After removal of 6 bases from V and 9 bases from J, the junction contained 7 bases not matched to a gene. CDR1 and CDR2 (germline): KGHDR, SFDVKD. There are 13 residues in the CDR3. CDR3 sequence reads: CATSHRTGVEQFF. CDR3 nucleotide sequence: TGTGCCACCAGTCATCGGACAGGTGTTGAGCAGTTCTTC.

The V call is TRBV6-4, the J call TRBJ2-7; 9 bases align to TRBD1. Germline values: CDR1 MRHNA, CDR2 SNTAGT. The CDR3 sequence is 17 residues long. Trimming cost V 9 bases and J 5 bases; bases outside gene matches: 20. Written as DNA, the CDR3 is TGTGCCAGGGCACCAGGACAGGGGAAAGTGCCGGGAGACGAGCAGTACTTC. It codes for CARAPGQGKVPGDEQYF.

The V gene is TRBV9, the J gene TRBJ2-1; 9 nucleotides line up with TRBD2. Germline CDR1 SGDLS, CDR2 YYNGEE. The CDR3 is 15 residues long. V lost 4 bases, J lost 5 bases, and 7 bases stayed unmatched. The CDR3 reads CASSLGLARDNEQFF. In DNA form, the CDR3 reads TGTGCCAGCAGCCTCGGACTAGCGAGGGACAATGAGCAGTTCTTC.

The J gene is TRBJ1-1, the V gene TRBV5-1; D might be TRBD1 (5 bases). This CDR3 is built from 13 residues. Germline V gene data show CDR1 as SGHRS and CDR2 as YFSETQ. Trimming took off 2 bases at V and 7 bases at J, with 12 bases between the two ends. CDR3 in amino acids: CASSFGGVSEAFF. Here the CDR3 DNA reads TGCGCCAGCAGCTTTGGGGGGGTCAGTGAAGCTTTCTTT.

CDR3 coding DNA: TGCGCCAGCAGGTCCGTCGCGGGGGTGGATACGCAGTATTTT. It specifies CASRSVAGVDTQYF. V and J are TRBV5-1 and TRBJ2-3; TRBD2 agrees at 7 bases. J lost 6 bases, V lost 5 bases, and 9 bases had no gene match. Germline loops: CDR1 SGHRS, CDR2 YFSETQ. The CDR3 totals 14 residues.

Concerning this clone: The missing conserved phenylalanine or tryptophan at the end of this CDR3 makes a read error likely. V and J are TRBV2 and TRBJ1-2; 7 bases agree with TRBD1. With 5 bases clipped from V and 2 bases from J, the junction kept 2 bases outside the gene matches. The CDR3 totals 13 residues. The germline CDR1 and CDR2 sequences are SNHLY and FYNNEI. CDR3 amino acids: CASSMTGNYGYTL. CDR3 nucleotide sequence: TGTGCCAGCAGTATGACAGGGAACTATGGCTACACCCTC.

This chain joins TRBV5-1 and TRBJ1-6, with 7 bases aligning to TRBD1. The CDR3 length is 18 residues. V trimming: 4 bases; J trimming: 7 bases; junction bases outside the gene matches: 17. Germline values: CDR1 SGHRS, CDR2 YFSETQ. The CDR3 DNA is TGCGCCAGCAGCCCGGTTTCCCCCACAACAGGGGCAAATTCACCCCTCCACTTT. Translating it yields CASSPVSPTTGANSPLHF. Full variable domain (remainder filled in from reference TRBV5-1 and TRBJ1-6): KAGVTQTPRYLIKTRGQQVTLSCSPISGHRSVSWYQQTPGQGLQFLFEYFSETQRNKGNFPGRFSGRQFSNSRSEMNVSTLELGDSALYLCASSPVSPTTGANSPLHFGNGTRLTVT.

V usage is TRBV6-5 and J usage is TRBJ2-3; D unclear. The CDR3 is made up of 14 amino acids. V was trimmed by 7 bases and J by 0 bases, leaving 11 bases between them. Germline CDR1 MNHEY, CDR2 SVGAGI. In nucleotides, the CDR3 is TGTGCCAGCAAACCCCTGACTAGCACAGATACGCAGTATTTT. It specifies CASKPLTSTDTQYF.

The V gene is TRBV29-1, the J gene TRBJ2-5; 7 nucleotides align to TRBD1. From germline, CDR1 is SQVTM and CDR2 ANQGSEA. The CDR3 extends over 13 amino acids. The trim removed 3 bases at V and 5 bases at J, leaving 6 bases unmatched. This chain's CDR3 is CSVEARGWETQYF. CDR3 bases: TGCAGCGTTGAGGCCAGGGGGTGGGAGACCCAGTACTTC.

This chain links TRBV10-3 with TRBJ1-2; D is ambiguous. Per the germline V gene, CDR1 is ENHRY and CDR2 is SYGVKD. Trimming stripped 4 bases from V and 0 bases from J, with 12 bases between. The CDR3 consists of 15 residues. The CDR3 sequence is CAISGANSANYGYTF. Written as DNA, the CDR3 is TGTGCCATCAGTGGCGCTAACAGTGCTAACTATGGCTACACCTTC.

The rearrangement uses TRBV5-4 and TRBJ2-7; the match to TRBD2 covers 8 bases. From germline, CDR1 is SGHNT and CDR2 YYREEE (reference sequence). The length of the CDR3 is 14 residues. J lost 3 bases, V lost 2 bases, and 4 bases had no gene match. Here the CDR3 DNA reads TGTGCCAGCAGCTTACCGGGACTAGGCTACGAGCAGTACTTC. Translation gives CASSLPGLGYEQYF.

The chain has TRBV5-4 and TRBJ2-3, with 13 bases identical to TRBD2. This CDR3 has 16 amino acids. The germline gives CDR1 SGHNT, CDR2 YYREEE (reference sequence). V shed 4 bases, J shed 5 bases, and the junction held 7 bases outside the gene matches. Written as DNA, the CDR3 is TGTGCCAGCAGCAGACTAGCGGGGGGTTCGGTAGATACGCAGTATTTT. Amino acid sequence: CASSRLAGGSVDTQYF.

The J gene is TRBJ2-2, the V gene TRBV6-5; 8 bases match TRBD1. This CDR3 spans 16 amino acids. The trim removed 2 bases at V and 1 base at J, leaving 3 bases unmatched. The germline gives CDR1 MNHEY, CDR2 SVGAGI. The CDR3 DNA is TGTGCCAGCAGTTACCGGACAGGGTGGAACACCGGGGAGCTGTTTTTT. Translated: CASSYRTGWNTGELFF.

The chain combines TRBV7-9 with TRBJ1-3; 7 nucleotides match TRBD1. The CDR3 has 16 amino acids. V lost 4 bases, J lost 4 bases, and 10 bases stayed unmatched. Germline CDR1 reads SEHNR; CDR2 reads FQNEAQ (reference sequence). CDR3 nucleotide sequence: TGTGCCAGCAGCTCAGTTAAGGGGGCCGAAGGAAACACCATATATTTT. Its protein product is CASSSVKGAEGNTIYF.

The V and J genes are TRBV6-5 and TRBJ2-7; TRBD2 agrees at 11 bases. The CDR3 sequence is 16 residues long. V was clipped by 4 bases and J by 0 bases; unmatched bases: 5. Germline values: CDR1 MNHEY, CDR2 SVGAGI. The CDR3 protein is CASSSSSGRDSYEQYF. CDR3 coding DNA: TGTGCCAGCAGTTCGAGTAGCGGGAGGGACTCCTACGAGCAGTACTTC.

The chain carries TRBV5-1 and TRBJ2-1, with 8 positions matching TRBD1. The CDR3 is made up of 14 amino acids. Germline CDR1 is SGHRS and CDR2 is YFSETQ. With 0 bases clipped from V and 7 bases from J, the junction kept 3 bases outside the gene matches. CDR3 nucleotide sequence: TGCGCCAGCAGCTTGGCAGGGGGCACGAATGAGCAGTTCTTC. This gives the protein CASSLAGGTNEQFF.

The chain has TRBV5-4 and TRBJ2-5; tentative D call: TRBD2 (6 bases). This CDR3 has 14 amino acids. Germline-derived CDR1 and CDR2 are SGHNT and YYREEE (reference sequence). Trimming left V 0 bases short and J 4 bases short, with 10 bases between. CDR3 sequence reads: CASSLGLGGETQYF. The CDR3 region has the DNA TGTGCCAGCAGCTTGGGACTGGGGGGAGAGACCCAGTACTTC.

The chain employs TRBV19 and TRBJ1-5; D is unclear. Germline V gene lookup returns CDR1 LNHDA and CDR2 SQIVND (reference sequence). The CDR3 is 15 residues long. Trimming stripped 0 bases from V and 6 bases from J, with 12 bases between. The DNA of the CDR3 is TGTGCCAGTAGTATAGATGGGAGGGCTGGTCAGCCCCAGCATTTT. Translating it yields CASSIDGRAGQPQHF.

The chain carries TRBV5-6 and TRBJ1-5; 9 positions agree with TRBD1. Unmatched junction bases numbered 8, after V lost 4 bases and J lost 6 bases. The CDR3 is 15 residues long. From germline, CDR1 is SGHDT and CDR2 YYEEEE. CDR3 loop: CASSRDREYGQPQHF. CDR3 nucleotides: TGTGCCAGCAGCAGGGACAGGGAGTACGGTCAGCCCCAGCATTTT.

The chain links TRBV27 to TRBJ1-2; a weak D match, TRBD1 (5 bases). CDR1 is MNHEY, CDR2 SMNVEV, per germline (reference sequence). The V and J ends lost 5 bases and 4 bases respectively, with 17 bases between them. CDR3 length: 15 residues. The CDR3 loop is CASSHLPRDSYGYTF. CDR3 DNA: TGTGCCAGCAGTCACCTTCCTCGCGACAGCTATGGCTACACCTTC.

The chain joins TRBV6-5 to TRBJ1-4, with TRBD1 matching 9 bases. Germline V gene data show CDR1 as MNHEY and CDR2 as SVGAGI. The CDR3 extends over 15 amino acids. The junction had 9 bases not matched to a gene; V was cut back by 6 bases and J by 7 bases. CDR3 loop: CASSRRDRVGEKLFF. In nucleotides, the CDR3 is TGTGCCAGCAGCCGCCGGGACAGGGTTGGTGAAAAACTGTTTTTT.

This clone appeared once. V is TRBV4-1 and J is TRBJ1-5; 7 bases agree with TRBD1. Trimming removed 2 bases from V and 4 bases from J; junction bases left unmatched: 5. The CDR3 covers 15 residues. Germline V gene lookup returns CDR1 MGHRA and CDR2 YSYEKL. The CDR3 is CASSQTGTDNQPQHF. CDR3 nucleotides: TGCGCCAGCAGCCAAACGGGGACAGATAATCAGCCCCAGCATTTT.

J is TRBJ1-3 and V is TRBV6-5; D is uncertain. Between the trimmed V and J ends, which lost 0 bases and 0 bases, there was a span of 9 bases. This CDR3 has 16 amino acids. Per germline, CDR1 MNHEY and CDR2 SVGAGI. The CDR3 DNA sequence: TGTGCCAGCAGTTACTCTACTTTCCCCTCTGGAAACACCATATATTTT. Its protein is CASSYSTFPSGNTIYF.